The 9 T cell receptor beta chains reported below all come from one sample, sequenced in a study of blood T cell repertoires in COVID-19. The method was immunoSEQ multiplex PCR; TCRdb's version includes in-frame clones alone and lacks a portion of them. Of 250,000 to 350,000 clones in the sample, more than 75% are singletons; the top ten hold 2%. Sequencing used PBMCs or T cells enriched from blood (not recorded which). The receptors stem from a woman aged 60-70 years in a cohort exposed to, infected with or recovered from COVID-19 (not recorded which).

The rearrangement joins TRBV3-1 (or the pseudogene TRBV3-2) to TRBJ2-1; weak D call: TRBD1 (5 bases). V lost 4 bases and J lost 6, with 7 bases in between. Germline loops: CDR1 LGHDT, CDR2 YNNKEL (reference sequence). This CDR3 is built from 12 residues. The CDR3 coding sequence is TGTGCCAGCAGCCGGGGCAGCAATGAGCAGTTCTTC. Translated, it gives CASSRGSNEQFF.

This chain uses TRBV7-3 with TRBJ1-1; D uncertain. The CDR3 runs 13 residues. The germline V gene has CDR1 SGHTA and CDR2 FQGTGA. V was cut by 1 base and J by 5 bases, with 8 bases left in between. This CDR3 is CASSLSRDTEAFF. The CDR3 DNA is TGTGCCAGCAGCTTAAGCCGGGATACTGAAGCTTTCTTT.

The chain links TRBV7-9 to TRBJ2-1, with 11 bases identical to TRBD2. Germline values: CDR1 SEHNR, CDR2 FQNEAQ (reference sequence). J was trimmed by 8 bases and V by 9 bases; bases with no gene match: 6. CDR3 size: 13 residues. CDR3 in amino acids: CASLTSGNDEQFF. DNA for the CDR3: TGTGCCAGTCTGACTAGCGGGAACGATGAGCAGTTCTTC.

V usage is TRBV9 and J usage is TRBJ2-7, with D possibly TRBD1 on 6 matching bases. The germline V and J ends were trimmed by 3 bases and 4 bases, with 11 bases remaining between them. This CDR3 is built from 13 residues. Per germline, CDR1 SGDLS and CDR2 YYNGEE. The CDR3 DNA sequence: TGTGCCAGCAGCGGGGGGCAGTCTTACGAGCAGTACTTC. Encoded protein: CASSGGQSYEQYF.

The chain uses TRBV27 and TRBJ1-5; 8 bases fit TRBD1. V shed 4 bases and J 1 base; nucleotides not matched to a gene: 3. CDR3 length: 15 amino acids. Per the germline V gene, CDR1 is MNHEY and CDR2 is SMNVEV (reference sequence). Here the CDR3 DNA reads TGTGCCAGCAGTTCAGGGGGCGGGAGCAATCAGCCCCAGCATTTT. This translates into CASSSGGGSNQPQHF.

The chain is built from TRBV9 and TRBJ2-2, with 7 bases lining up with TRBD2. V shed 3 bases and J 5 bases; nucleotides not matched to a gene: 4. Per germline, CDR1 SGDLS and CDR2 YYNGEE. This CDR3 comprises 14 residues. The CDR3 DNA reads TGTGCCAGCAGCGAGGTTAGCGGGACCGGGGAGCTGTTTTTT. This codes for CASSEVSGTGELFF.

This clone appeared once. The V and J genes are TRBV5-5 and TRBJ2-1, with D possibly TRBD2 on 6 matching bases. The CDR3 length is 17 residues. Germline V gives CDR1 SGHKS, CDR2 YYEKEE (reference sequence). Deletions cut 2 bases from V and 2 bases from J, with 17 bases between. Here the CDR3 reads CASSLIGGSVTYNEQFF. For the CDR3, the DNA is TGTGCCAGCAGCTTAATTGGAGGGAGCGTAACCTACAATGAGCAGTTCTTC.

The rearrangement joins TRBV4-2 to TRBJ2-7; D is unclear. Germline CDR1 reads LGHNA; CDR2 reads YNFKEQ. The CDR3 totals 15 residues. V lost 1 base, J lost 0 bases, and 10 bases lay in between. This CDR3 reads CASSQVSRSSYEQYF. The CDR3 DNA follows: TGTGCCAGCAGCCAAGTGTCGAGGAGCTCCTACGAGCAGTACTTC.

V and J are TRBV4-3 and TRBJ2-2, with 11 bases that match TRBD2. CDR1 and CDR2 from the germline V gene are LGHNA and YSLEER. V dropped 4 bases and J dropped 3; count of bases not matched to a gene: 1. The CDR3 totals 15 residues. The CDR3 bases are TGCGCCAGCAGCCCACTAGCGGGGGACACCGGGGAGCTGTTTTTT. Protein: CASSPLAGDTGELFF.